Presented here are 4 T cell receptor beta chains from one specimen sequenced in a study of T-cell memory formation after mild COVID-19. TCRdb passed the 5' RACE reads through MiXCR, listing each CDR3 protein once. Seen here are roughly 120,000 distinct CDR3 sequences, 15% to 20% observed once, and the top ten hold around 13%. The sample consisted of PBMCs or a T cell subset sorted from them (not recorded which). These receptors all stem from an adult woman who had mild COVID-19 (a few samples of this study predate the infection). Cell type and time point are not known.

The CDR3 loop is CASSHRVPGGLDYNEQFF. DNA of the CDR3: TGTGCCAGCAGCCATCGGGTCCCGGGGGGGCTCGATTACAATGAGCAGTTCTTC. J is TRBJ2-1 and V is TRBV3-1; 8 bases align to TRBD2. Unmatched junction bases numbered 14, after V lost 3 bases and J lost 4 bases. CDR1 LGHDT and CDR2 YNNKEL come from the germline V gene (reference sequence). The length of the CDR3 is 18 residues.

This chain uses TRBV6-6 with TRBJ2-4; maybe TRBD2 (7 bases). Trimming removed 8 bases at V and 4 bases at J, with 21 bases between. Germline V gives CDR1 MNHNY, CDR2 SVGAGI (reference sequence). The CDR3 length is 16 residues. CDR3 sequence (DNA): TGTGCCAGCGGGGGGGGCACCCTACACGGGAAAAACATTCAGTACTTC. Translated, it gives CASGGGTLHGKNIQYF.

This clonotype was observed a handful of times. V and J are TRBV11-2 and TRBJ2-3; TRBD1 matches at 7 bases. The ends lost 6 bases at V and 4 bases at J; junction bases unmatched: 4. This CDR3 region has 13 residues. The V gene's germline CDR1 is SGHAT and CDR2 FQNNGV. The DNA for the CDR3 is TGTGCCAGCAGGACAGGGATGTCAGATACGCAGTATTTT. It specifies CASRTGMSDTQYF.

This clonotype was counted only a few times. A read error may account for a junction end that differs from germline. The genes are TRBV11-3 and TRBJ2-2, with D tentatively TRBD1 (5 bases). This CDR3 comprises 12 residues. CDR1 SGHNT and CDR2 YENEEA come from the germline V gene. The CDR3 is CAIPWGLGELFF. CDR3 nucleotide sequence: TGTGCCATCCCATGGGGCTTAGGGGAACTGTTTTTT. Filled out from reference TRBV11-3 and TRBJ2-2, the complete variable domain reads EAGVVQSPRYKIIEKKQPVAFWCNPISGHNTLYWYLQNLGQGPELLIRYENEEAVDDSQLPKDRFSAERLKGVDSTLKIQPAELGDSAVYLCAIPWGLGELFFGEGSRLTVL.